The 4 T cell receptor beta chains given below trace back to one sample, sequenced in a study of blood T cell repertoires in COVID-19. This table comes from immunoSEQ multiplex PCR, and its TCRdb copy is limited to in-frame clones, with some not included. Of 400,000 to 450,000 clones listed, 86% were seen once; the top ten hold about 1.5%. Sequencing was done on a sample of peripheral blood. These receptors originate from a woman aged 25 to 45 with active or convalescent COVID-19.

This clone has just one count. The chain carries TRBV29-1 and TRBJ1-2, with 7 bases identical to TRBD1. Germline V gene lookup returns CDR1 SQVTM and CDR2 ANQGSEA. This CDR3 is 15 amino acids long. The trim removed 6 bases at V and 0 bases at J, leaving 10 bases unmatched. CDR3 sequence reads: CSVDRVAGSNYGYTF. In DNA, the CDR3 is TGCAGCGTCGACAGGGTAGCCGGGTCTAACTATGGCTACACCTTC. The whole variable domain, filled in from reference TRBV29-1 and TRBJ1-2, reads SAVISQKPSRDICQRGTSLTIQCQVDSQVTMMFWYRQQPGQSLTLIATANQGSEATYESGFVIDKFPISRPNLTFSTLTVSNMSPEDSSIYLCSVDRVAGSNYGYTFGSGTRLTVV.

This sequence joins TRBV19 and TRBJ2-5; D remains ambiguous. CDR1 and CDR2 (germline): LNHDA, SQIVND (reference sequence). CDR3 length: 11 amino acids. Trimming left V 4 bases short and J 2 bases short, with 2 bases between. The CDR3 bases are TGTGCCAGTAGTACGCAAGAGACCCAGTACTTC. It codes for CASSTQETQYF.

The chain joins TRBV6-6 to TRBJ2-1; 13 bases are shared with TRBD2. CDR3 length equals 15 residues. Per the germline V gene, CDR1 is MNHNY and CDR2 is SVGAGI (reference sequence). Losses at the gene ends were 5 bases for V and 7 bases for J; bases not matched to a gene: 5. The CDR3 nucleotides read TGTGCCAGCAGTCAGACTAGCGGGAGGTCGAATGAGCAGTTCTTC. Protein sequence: CASSQTSGRSNEQFF.

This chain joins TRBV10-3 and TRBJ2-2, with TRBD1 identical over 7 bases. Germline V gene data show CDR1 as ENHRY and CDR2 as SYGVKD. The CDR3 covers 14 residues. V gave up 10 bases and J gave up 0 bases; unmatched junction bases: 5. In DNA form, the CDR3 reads TGTGCCAGTACCGGGACAGCGAACACCGGGGAGCTGTTTTTT. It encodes CASTGTANTGELFF.